These 5 T cell receptor beta chains were all obtained from the same sample, sequenced in a study of Graves' ophthalmopathy and Graves' hyperthyroidism. Scientists amplified the TCR beta CDR3 regions from RNA transcripts. A first-round RT-PCR used HTBI primers, followed by a second-round multiplex PCR. TCRdb re-analysed the multiplex PCR reads in MiXCR, keeping a single row per CDR3 protein. The sample has approximately 410,000 distinct CDR3 sequences, 15% to 17% seen once. The sample was peripheral blood. The receptor source for this set is a woman in her late teens or twenties with stable Graves' hyperthyroidism.

In its sample, this clonotype was seen many times. The CDR3: CASSPHRGLNQPQHF. Written as DNA, the CDR3 is TGTGCCAGCAGTCCTCACAGGGGGTTGAATCAGCCCCAGCATTTT. This chain connects TRBV6-1 to TRBJ1-5, with 8 bases matching TRBD1. Unmatched junction bases numbered 7, after V lost 5 bases and J lost 4 bases. The CDR3 covers 15 residues. The germline CDR1 and CDR2 sequences are MNHNS and SASEGT.

This clonotype was recorded many times. The CDR3 DNA reads TGCGCCAGCAGCTACTTCGCGGGACAGGGTGAGAAGACCCAGTACTTC. This encodes CASSYFAGQGEKTQYF. The chain combines TRBV5-1 with TRBJ2-5; 9 bases fit TRBD1. Trimming cost V 3 bases and J 6 bases; bases outside gene matches: 12. Looked up from germline, CDR1 is SGHRS and CDR2 is YFSETQ. This CDR3 contains 16 residues.

The V gene is TRBV29-1, the J gene TRBJ2-2, with TRBD1 matching over 7 bases. V trimming: 7 bases; J trimming: 3 bases; junction bases outside the gene matches: 2. This CDR3 region has 12 residues. The germline gives CDR1 SQVTM, CDR2 ANQGSEA. For the CDR3, the DNA is TGCAGCGCGGGACAGCACACCGGGGAGCTGTTTTTT. This gives the protein CSAGQHTGELFF.

This clonotype came up many times. The chain employs TRBV12-3 or TRBV12-4 and TRBJ2-5; D possibly uses TRBD1 or TRBD2 (6 bases each). This CDR3 has 15 residues. The V and J ends lost 5 bases and 5 bases respectively, with 18 bases between them. In DNA, the CDR3 is TGTGCCAGCAGTCCTTGGAGGGGGGAGGAGGAGACCCAGTACTTC. Translation: CASSPWRGEEETQYF.

Note on this clonotype: Since a much larger clone is just one base distant, this may be a read error. The chain carries TRBV12-3 or TRBV12-4 and TRBJ1-6; D perhaps matches TRBD1 (5 bases). The CDR3 contains 18 residues. The CDR3 bases are TGTGCCAGCAGTTCGTCACAGGCGCTAAGCTCCTATAATTCACACCTCCACTTT. This codes for CASSSSQALSSYNSHLHF.